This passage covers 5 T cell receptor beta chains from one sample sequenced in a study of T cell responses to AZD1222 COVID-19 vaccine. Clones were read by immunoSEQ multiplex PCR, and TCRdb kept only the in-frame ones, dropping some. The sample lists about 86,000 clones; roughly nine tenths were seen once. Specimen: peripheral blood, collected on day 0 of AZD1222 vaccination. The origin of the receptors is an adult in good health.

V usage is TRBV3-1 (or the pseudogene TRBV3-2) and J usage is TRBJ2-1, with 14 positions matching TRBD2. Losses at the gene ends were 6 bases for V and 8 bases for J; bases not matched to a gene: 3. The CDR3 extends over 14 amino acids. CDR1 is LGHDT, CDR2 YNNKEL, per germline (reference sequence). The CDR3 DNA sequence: TGTGCCAGCAGAGGACTAGCGGGAGGCTATGAGCAGTTCTTC. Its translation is CASRGLAGGYEQFF.

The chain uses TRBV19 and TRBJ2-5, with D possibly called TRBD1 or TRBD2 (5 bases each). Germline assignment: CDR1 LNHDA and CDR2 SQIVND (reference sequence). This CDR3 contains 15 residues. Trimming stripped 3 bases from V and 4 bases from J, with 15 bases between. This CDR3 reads CASSIMGVGGETQYF. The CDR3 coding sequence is TGTGCCAGTAGTATTATGGGGGTTGGCGGAGAGACCCAGTACTTC.

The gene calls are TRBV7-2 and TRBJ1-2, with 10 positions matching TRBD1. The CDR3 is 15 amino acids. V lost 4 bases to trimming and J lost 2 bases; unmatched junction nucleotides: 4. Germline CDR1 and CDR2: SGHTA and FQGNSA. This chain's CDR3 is CASSSDRGRNYGYTF. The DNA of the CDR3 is TGTGCCAGCAGCTCCGACAGGGGGCGCAACTATGGCTACACCTTC.

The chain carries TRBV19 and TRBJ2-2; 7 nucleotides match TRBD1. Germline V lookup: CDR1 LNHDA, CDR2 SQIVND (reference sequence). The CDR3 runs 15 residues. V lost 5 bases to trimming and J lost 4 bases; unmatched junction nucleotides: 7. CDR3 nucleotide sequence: TGTGCCAGTAGTCGACAGGGAGTGGGCACCGGGGAGCTGTTTTTT. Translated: CASSRQGVGTGELFF.

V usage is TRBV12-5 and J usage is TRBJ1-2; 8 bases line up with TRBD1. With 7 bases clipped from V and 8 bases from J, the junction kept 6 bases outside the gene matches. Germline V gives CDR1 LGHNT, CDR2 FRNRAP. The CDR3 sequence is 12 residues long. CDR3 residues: CASAHDRGGYTF. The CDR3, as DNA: TGTGCTAGTGCCCACGACAGGGGAGGCTACACCTTC.